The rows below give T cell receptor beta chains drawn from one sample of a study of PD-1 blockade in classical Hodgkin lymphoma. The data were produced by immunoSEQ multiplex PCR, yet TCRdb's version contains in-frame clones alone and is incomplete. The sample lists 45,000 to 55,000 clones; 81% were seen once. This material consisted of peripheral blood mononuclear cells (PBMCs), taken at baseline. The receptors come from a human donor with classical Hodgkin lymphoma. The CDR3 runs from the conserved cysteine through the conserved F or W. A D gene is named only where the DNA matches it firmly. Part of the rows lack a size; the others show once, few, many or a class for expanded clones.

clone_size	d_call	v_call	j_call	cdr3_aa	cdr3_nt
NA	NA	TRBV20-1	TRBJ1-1	CSAWTTPEAFF	TGCAGTGCTTGGACTACTCCTGAAGCTTTCTTT
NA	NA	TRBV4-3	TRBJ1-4	CASSQDWGATNEKLFF	TGCGCCAGCAGCCAAGATTGGGGGGCTACTAATGAAAAACTGTTTTTT
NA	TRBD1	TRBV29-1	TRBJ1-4	CSVLMDRARGKLFF	TGCAGCGTTTTGATGGACAGGGCAAGGGGAAAACTGTTTTTT
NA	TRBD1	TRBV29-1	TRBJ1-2	CSVGRTGGDYTF	TGCAGCGTTGGACGGACAGGGGGCGACTACACCTTC
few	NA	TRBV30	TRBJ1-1	CAWSVGFSNTEAFF	TGTGCCTGGAGTGTGGGGTTTTCCAACACTGAAGCTTTCTTT
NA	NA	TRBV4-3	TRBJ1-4	CASSQEPTTNEKLFF	TGCGCCAGCAGCCAAGAGCCCACAACTAATGAAAAACTGTTTTTT
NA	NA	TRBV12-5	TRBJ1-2	CASGLDWRWGDYGYTF	TGTGCTAGTGGTTTGGATTGGCGGTGGGGCGACTATGGCTACACCTTC
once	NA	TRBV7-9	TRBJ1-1	CASSLVEQGAYAFF	TGTGCCAGCAGCTTAGTGGAGCAAGGGGCCTACGCTTTCTTT
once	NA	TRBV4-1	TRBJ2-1	CASSQDYGGNEQFF	TGCGCCAGCAGCCAAGATTACGGGGGCAATGAGCAGTTCTTC
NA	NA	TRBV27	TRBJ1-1	CASSFLSVTEAFF	TGTGCCAGCAGTTTTTTGTCGGTCACTGAAGCTTTCTTT
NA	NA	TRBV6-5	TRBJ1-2	CASSSGTYLYGYTF	TGTGCCAGCAGTTCAGGGACATACCTCTATGGCTACACCTTC
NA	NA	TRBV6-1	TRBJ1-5	CASRRLAQGNQPQHF	TGTGCCAGCAGGAGGTTGGCCCAGGGCAATCAGCCCCAGCATTTT
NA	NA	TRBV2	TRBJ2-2	CASNWRGELFF	TGTGCCAGCAACTGGAGAGGGGAGCTGTTTTTT
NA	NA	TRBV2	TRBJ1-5	CASSRQEGQPQHF	TGTGCCAGCAGCCGACAGGAGGGACAGCCCCAGCATTTT
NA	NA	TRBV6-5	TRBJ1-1	CASRSVVTEAFF	TGTGCCAGCAGGTCAGTGGTAACTGAAGCTTTCTTT
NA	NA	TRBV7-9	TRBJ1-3	CASSETTNSGNTIYF	TGTGCCAGCAGTGAAACAACGAACTCTGGAAACACCATATATTTT
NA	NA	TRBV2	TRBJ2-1	CASSRLSSYNEQFF	TGTGCCAGTAGCCGGTTGAGCTCCTACAATGAGCAGTTCTTC
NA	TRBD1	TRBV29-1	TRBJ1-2	CSVIEQGGYGYTF	TGCAGCGTTATTGAACAGGGGGGCTATGGCTACACCTTC
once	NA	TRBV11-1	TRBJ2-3	CASSLGAGTDTQYF	TGTGCCAGCAGCTTGGGCGCGGGGACAGATACGCAGTATTTT
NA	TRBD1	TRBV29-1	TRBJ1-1	CSASQATGAVDTEAFF	TGCAGCGCCTCTCAAGCGACAGGGGCGGTGGACACTGAAGCTTTCTTT
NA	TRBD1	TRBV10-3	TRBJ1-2	CAIKQGALSTLYGYTF	TGTGCCATCAAACAGGGGGCACTTAGTACTCTCTATGGCTACACCTTC
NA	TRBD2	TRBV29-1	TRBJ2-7	CSVEGLAESYEQYF	TGCAGCGTGGAGGGACTAGCGGAGAGTTACGAGCAGTACTTC
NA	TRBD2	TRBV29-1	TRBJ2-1	CSVEDPDSGSYNEQFF	TGCAGCGTTGAAGATCCGGATAGCGGGAGCTACAATGAGCAGTTCTTC
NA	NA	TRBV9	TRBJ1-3	CASSVTTASGNTIYF	TGTGCCAGCAGCGTTACGACAGCCTCTGGAAACACCATATATTTT
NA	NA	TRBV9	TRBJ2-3	CASRRESTDTQYF	TGTGCCAGCAGGCGGGAAAGCACAGATACGCAGTATTTT
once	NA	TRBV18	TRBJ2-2	CASSPLAGGSTGELFF	TGTGCCAGCTCACCACTCGCAGGGGGGAGTACCGGGGAGCTGTTTTTT
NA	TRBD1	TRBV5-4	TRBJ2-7	CASSVPTGTGREQYF	TGTGCCAGCAGCGTTCCAACCGGGACAGGTCGGGAGCAGTACTTC
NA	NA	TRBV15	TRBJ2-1	CATSRGRQADEQFF	TGTGCCACCAGCAGAGGTCGACAGGCAGATGAGCAGTTCTTC
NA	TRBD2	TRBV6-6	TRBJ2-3	CASSYGLAGADTQYF	TGTGCCAGCAGTTACGGACTAGCGGGGGCAGATACGCAGTATTTT
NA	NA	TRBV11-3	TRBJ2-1	CASSLDNEQFF	TGTGCCAGCAGCCTTGACAATGAGCAGTTCTTC
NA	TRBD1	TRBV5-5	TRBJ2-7	CASSPVGTASYEQYF	TGTGCCAGCAGCCCGGTAGGGACAGCGTCCTACGAGCAGTACTTC
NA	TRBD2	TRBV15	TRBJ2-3	CATSRVKSTSVGTDTQYF	TGTGCCACCAGCAGAGTTAAATCGACTAGCGTGGGCACAGATACGCAGTATTTT
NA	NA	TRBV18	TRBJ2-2	CASSPITGELFF	TGTGCCAGCTCACCAATTACCGGGGAGCTGTTTTTT
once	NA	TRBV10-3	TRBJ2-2	CAISESLSRGLVSPAINTGELFF	TGTGCCATCAGTGAGTCCTTGTCCCGAGGGTTGGTGTCCCCGGCCATCAACACCGGGGAGCTGTTTTTT
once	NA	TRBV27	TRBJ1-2	CASSLIGRGDYGYTF	TGTGCCAGCAGTTTAATAGGCAGGGGAGACTATGGCTATACCTTC
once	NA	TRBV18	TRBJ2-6	CASSPSRGARGGANVLTF	TGTGCCAGCTCGCCTTCTCGGGGGGCGCGTGGTGGGGCCAACGTCCTGACTTTC
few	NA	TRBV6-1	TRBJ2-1	CASRGFGFSYNEQFF	TGTGCCAGCAGAGGGTTTGGGTTCTCCTACAATGAGCAGTTCTTC
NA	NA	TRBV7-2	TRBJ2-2	CASSSRGAGLTGELFF	TGTGCCAGCAGCTCACGCGGTGCGGGATTGACCGGGGAGCTGTTTTTT
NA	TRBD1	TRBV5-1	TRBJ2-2	CASSSRQGHTGELFF	TGCGCCAGCAGCTCCAGACAGGGTCACACCGGGGAGCTGTTTTTT
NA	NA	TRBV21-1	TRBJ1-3	CASSKEVLDYPKGNTIYF	TGTGCCAGCAGCAAAGAAGTCTTGGACTATCCTAAGGGAAACACCATATATTTT
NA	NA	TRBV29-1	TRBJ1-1	CSVDLLGQAFF	TGCAGCGTTGACCTACTGGGGCAAGCTTTCTTT
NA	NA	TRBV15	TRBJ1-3	CATSREGRTQGSGNTIYF	TGTGCCACCAGCAGAGAAGGTAGAACACAGGGTTCTGGAAACACCATATATTTT
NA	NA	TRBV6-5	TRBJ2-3	CASRAGPGTDTQYF	TGTGCCAGCAGGGCGGGCCCCGGGACAGATACGCAGTATTTT
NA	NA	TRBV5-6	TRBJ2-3	CASSFLGVTDTQYF	TGTGCCAGCAGCTTCCTTGGGGTGACAGATACGCAGTATTTT
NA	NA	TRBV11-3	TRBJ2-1	CASSLVGQGGNEQFF	TGTGCCAGCAGCTTAGTGGGGCAGGGGGGCAATGAGCAGTTCTTC
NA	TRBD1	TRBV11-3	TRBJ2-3	CASSSFGQDTDTQYF	TGTGCCAGCAGCTCATTCGGACAGGACACAGATACGCAGTATTTT
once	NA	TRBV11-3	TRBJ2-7	CASSLDPEPTYEQYF	TGTGCCAGCAGCTTAGATCCCGAGCCAACCTACGAGCAGTACTTC
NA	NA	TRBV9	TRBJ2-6	CASSAYSSGANVLTF	TGTGCCAGCAGCGCCTACAGCTCTGGGGCCAACGTCCTGACTTTC
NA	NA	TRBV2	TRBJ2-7	CASDTGHIYEQYF	TGTGCCAGCGATACGGGACACATCTACGAGCAGTACTTC
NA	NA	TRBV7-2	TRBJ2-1	CASSLNRVQGQNEQFF	TGTGCCAGCAGCTTAAATCGCGTACAGGGCCAGAATGAGCAGTTCTTC
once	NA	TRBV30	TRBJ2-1	CAWNGGNEQFF	TGTGCCTGGAATGGCGGGAATGAGCAGTTCTTC
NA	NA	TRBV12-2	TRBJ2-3	CASRLAWASGRMEGTDTQYF	TGTGCAAGTCGCTTAGCTTGGGCTAGCGGGAGAATGGAGGGAACAGATACGCAGTATTTT
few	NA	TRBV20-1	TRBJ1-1	CSIVPNTEAFF	TGCAGTATCGTTCCCAACACTGAAGCTTTCTTT
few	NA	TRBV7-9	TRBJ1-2	CASSLGVYGYTF	TGTGCCAGCAGCTTAGGGGTCTATGGCTACACCTTC
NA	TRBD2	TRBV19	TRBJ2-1	CASSRTSGVEQFF	TGTGCCAGTAGTAGGACTAGCGGGGTTGAGCAGTTCTTC
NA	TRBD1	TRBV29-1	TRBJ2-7	CSVFGQGYEQYF	TGCAGCGTTTTTGGACAGGGGTACGAGCAGTACTTC
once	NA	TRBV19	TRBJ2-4	CASSESGLAKNIQYF	TGTGCCAGTAGTGAGAGCGGGCTGGCCAAAAACATTCAGTACTTC
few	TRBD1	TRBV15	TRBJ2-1	CATSRVWNRGQDEQFF	TGTGCCACCAGCAGAGTCTGGAACAGGGGGCAGGATGAGCAGTTCTTC
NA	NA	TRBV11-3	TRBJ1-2	CASSEGTNGYTF	TGTGCCAGCAGCGAGGGGACAAATGGCTACACCTTC